There are a few counts of the clone carrying this TCR beta chain. The source material, RNA transcripts, was used to amplify TCR beta CDR3 regions. HTBI primers drove first-round RT-PCR of the TCR CDR3. Using its own MiXCR run on the multiplex PCR reads, TCRdb lists one record per CDR3 protein. The repertoire holds approximately 740,000 distinct CDR3 sequences, with around 15% as singletons. This entry belongs to a study of T cells in Graves' hyperthyroidism and ophthalmopathy. In germline, CDR1 is MNHNS, CDR2 SASEGT. Trimming took 5 bases from V and 1 from J; bases not matched to a gene: 5. This CDR3 comprises 14 residues. Clinical symptoms, serum thyroxine and TRAb, thyroid ultrasound and orbital computed tomography together formed the diagnostic basis.

The sequence was collected from a woman between 18 and 29 years old with Graves' hyperthyroidism. This rearrangement joins TRBV6-1 to TRBJ2-7; 7 positions agree with TRBD2. Source material: blood. The CDR3 nucleotides read TGTGCCAGCAGTACTAGCGCTCGGTCCTACGAGCAGTACTTC. Amino acids: CASSTSARSYEQYF.